The next 27 T cell receptor beta chains were all read from a single sample in a study of T cell repertoires in cytomegalovirus infection. TCRdb analysed the reads with MiXCR anew, one entry per CDR3 protein. The sample has 150,000 to 200,000 distinct CDR3 sequences; roughly 9.8% are singletons. The sequenced sample consisted of PBMCs. Source of these receptors: a human donor in good health (CMV status not recorded). Some clones in this sample may be carry-over from other donors' samples.

Many counts were recorded for this clonotype. The chain joins TRBV28 to TRBJ2-1, with D perhaps TRBD2 (6 bases). This CDR3 spans 14 amino acids. V was trimmed by 1 base and J by 7 bases, leaving 11 bases between them. The germline CDR1 and CDR2 sequences are MDHEN and SYDVKM. The CDR3, as DNA: TGTGCCAGCAGTTTATTATCGGCGGGGAATGAGCAGTTCTTC. Translation gives CASSLLSAGNEQFF. Based on the CDR3 plus reference TRBV28 and TRBJ2-1, the full variable domain is DVKVTQSSRYLVKRTGEKVFLECVQDMDHENMFWYRQDPGLGLRLIYFSYDVKMKEKGDIPEGYSVSREKKERFSLILESASTNQTSMYLCASSLLSAGNEQFFGPGTRLTVL.

There are many counts of this clonotype. CDR3 in amino acids: CASGLVIAGTTHYEQYF. The CDR3 nucleotides are TGTGCTAGTGGTTTGGTAATAGCGGGGACTACCCACTACGAGCAGTACTTC. The chain links TRBV12-5 to TRBJ2-7; 8 bases are shared with TRBD2. The germline V gene encodes CDR1 LGHNT and CDR2 FRNRAP. The CDR3 consists of 17 residues. J gave up 3 bases and V 0 bases, and 10 bases lay outside the gene matches. Filled out from reference TRBV12-5 and TRBJ2-7, the complete variable domain reads DARVTQTPRHKVTEMGQEVTMRCQPILGHNTVFWYRQTMMQGLELLAYFRNRAPLDDSGMPKDRFSAEMPDATLATLKIQPSEPRDSAVYFCASGLVIAGTTHYEQYFGPGTRLTVT.

There are many counts of this clonotype. The chain uses TRBV6-5 and TRBJ1-5; no reliable D call. Germline V gene data show CDR1 as MNHEY and CDR2 as SVGAGI. Trimming took 6 bases from V and 1 from J, leaving 7 bases between them. The CDR3 runs 13 residues. CDR3 nucleotide sequence: TGTGCCAGCAGCCAAGGAAGCAATCAGCCCCAGCATTTT. Protein sequence: CASSQGSNQPQHF.

There are many counts of this clonotype. The chain links TRBV7-2 to TRBJ2-5; D gene unclear. Trimming left V 2 bases short and J 4 bases short, with 11 bases between. The CDR3 totals 14 residues. Germline V gives CDR1 SGHTA, CDR2 FQGNSA. CDR3 nucleotide sequence: TGTGCCAGCAGCTTATCTGGCGGAGCAGAGACCCAGTACTTC. Its translation: CASSLSGGAETQYF.

This clonotype was recorded a few times. The rearrangement links TRBV5-1 to TRBJ2-3, with D tentatively TRBD1 (5 bases). Germline loops: CDR1 SGHRS, CDR2 YFSETQ. The V end was cut by 7 bases, the J end by 0 bases, with 15 bases between. The CDR3 totals 15 residues. The CDR3 coding sequence is TGCGCCAGCGGTCCCGACAGCTCTAGCACAGATACGCAGTATTTT. Amino acid sequence: CASGPDSSSTDTQYF.

This clonotype appeared many times. V gene TRBV6-6 combines with J gene TRBJ2-5; 10 nucleotides line up with TRBD2. Looked up from germline, CDR1 is MNHNY and CDR2 is SVGAGI (reference sequence). Trimming at V came to 5 bases and at J to 5 bases, leaving 8 bases not matched to a gene. The CDR3 has 15 residues. CDR3 DNA: TGTGCCAGCAGTCGGAGGAGCGGGGGGGCGGAGACCCAGTACTTC. Amino acids: CASSRRSGGAETQYF.

This clonotype was found a few times. The chain is built from TRBV27 and TRBJ1-5; D gene ambiguous. CDR1 is MNHEY, CDR2 SMNVEV, per germline (reference sequence). CDR3 length: 15 amino acids. V dropped 0 bases and J dropped 0 bases, with 6 bases sitting between them. The CDR3 here is CASSLSPRSNQPQHF. Here the CDR3 DNA reads TGTGCCAGCAGTTTATCCCCCCGTAGCAATCAGCCCCAGCATTTT.

The J gene is TRBJ1-5, the V gene TRBV20-1; no clear D. From germline, CDR1 is DFQATT and CDR2 SNEGSKA (reference sequence). This CDR3 is built from 14 residues. V shed 0 bases and J shed 1 base, with 7 bases lying between them. CDR3 in amino acids: CSARDARSNQPQHF. The CDR3 bases are TGCAGTGCTAGAGATGCCAGAAGCAATCAGCCCCAGCATTTT.

The rearrangement links TRBV5-5 to TRBJ2-7; TRBD1 or TRBD2 may be the D gene (5 bases each). The CDR3 runs to 16 residues. The V end was cut by 4 bases, the J end by 0 bases, with 17 bases between. CDR1 and CDR2 (germline): SGHKS, YYEKEE (reference sequence). The CDR3 DNA reads as TGTGCCAGCAGCGAGACCCCGGGACGTTACTCCTACGAGCAGTACTTC. Its translation: CASSETPGRYSYEQYF.

This clonotype was counted many times. The chain employs TRBV12-3 or TRBV12-4 and TRBJ2-5, with 8 positions matching TRBD2. This CDR3 is 14 amino acids long. V was clipped by 6 bases and J by 5 bases; unmatched bases: 8. CDR3 sequence (DNA): TGTGCCAGCAGCACGGGAGGGTCAGGGGAGACCCAGTACTTC. Translation: CASSTGGSGETQYF.

This clonotype has ten or more counts. V and J are TRBV6-5 and TRBJ2-7, with 8 nucleotides matching TRBD2. The V segment lost 2 bases and the J segment 3 bases; nucleotides outside the gene matches: 9. The CDR3 sequence is 16 residues long. The germline V gene has CDR1 MNHEY and CDR2 SVGAGI. The CDR3 coding sequence is TGTGCCAGCAGTTACACCGCCGGGACTAGTTTCTACGAGCAGTACTTC. It is translated as CASSYTAGTSFYEQYF.

This clonotype has more than one count but fewer than ten. CDR3 nucleotide sequence: TGTGCCAGCAGTTTATCAGTGGGTGCCACAACTAATGAAAAACTGTTTTTT. The encoded protein is CASSLSVGATTNEKLFF. This rearrangement joins TRBV28 to TRBJ1-4; D is ambiguous. This CDR3 comprises 17 residues. Germline CDR1 is MDHEN and CDR2 is SYDVKM. The V gene lost 1 base and the J gene lost 0 bases, with 12 bases spanning the gap.

This clonotype appeared many times. This rearrangement joins TRBV28 to TRBJ2-2; D remains ambiguous. The germline V gene has CDR1 MDHEN and CDR2 SYDVKM. The CDR3 is 13 amino acids. V was trimmed by 7 bases and J by 0 bases, leaving 6 bases between them. CDR3: CASIEANTGELFF. The CDR3 DNA reads TGTGCCAGCATAGAGGCGAACACCGGGGAGCTGTTTTTT.

This clonotype was seen many times. The chain links TRBV7-2 to TRBJ1-2; TRBD1 is a possible D gene (5 bases). V was shortened by 7 bases and J by 0 bases, with 15 bases between the two germline ends. CDR1 and CDR2 from the germline V gene are SGHTA and FQGNSA. The CDR3 totals 15 residues. The chain's CDR3 is CASTLWGGTNYGYTF. The CDR3 DNA sequence: TGTGCCAGCACTCTATGGGGGGGGACTAACTATGGCTACACCTTC.

The chain uses TRBV5-1 and TRBJ2-6; 12 nucleotides match TRBD1. V shed 4 bases, J shed 2 bases, and the junction held 7 bases outside the gene matches. The CDR3 length is 18 residues. Germline CDR1 reads SGHRS; CDR2 reads YFSETQ. Here the CDR3 DNA reads TGCGCCAGCAGCCAGGGACAGGGGGCGACTCCTGGGGCCAACGTCCTGACTTTC. Its protein is CASSQGQGATPGANVLTF.

This clonotype was found many times. The rearrangement uses TRBV2 and TRBJ2-7; TRBD1 matches 9 bases. The V segment lost 5 bases and the J segment 5 bases; nucleotides outside the gene matches: 16. Germline-derived CDR1 and CDR2 are SNHLY and FYNNEI. This CDR3 has 17 residues. CDR3 DNA: TGTGCCAGCAGTAGAACCGGGACAGGGCAACTCTACCACGAGCAGTACTTC. Protein sequence: CASSRTGTGQLYHEQYF.

This clonotype was counted ten times or more. The chain is built from TRBV7-2 and TRBJ1-1, with a possible D match to TRBD1 (6 bases). The CDR3 is 13 residues long. V gave up 5 bases and J gave up 5 bases, with 12 bases separating them. Germline CDR1 is SGHTA and CDR2 is FQGNSA. The CDR3 is CASSVTGRTEAFF. The CDR3 DNA is TGTGCCAGCAGCGTTACAGGGAGAACTGAAGCTTTCTTT.

There are a few counts of this clonotype. The chain carries TRBV6-2 or TRBV6-3 and TRBJ2-1; TRBD2 matches at 13 bases. Germline V gene lookup returns CDR1 MNHEY and CDR2 SVGEGT. The CDR3 contains 16 residues. V lost 5 bases to trimming and J lost 9 bases; unmatched junction nucleotides: 10. CDR3 coding DNA: TGTGCCAGCAGTAACTTCCGGACTAGCGGGAGATCTGAGCAGTTCTTC. As protein: CASSNFRTSGRSEQFF.

V is TRBV12-3 or TRBV12-4 and J is TRBJ2-7; D gene uncertain. The CDR3 covers 14 residues. Trimming took 3 bases from V and 2 from J, leaving 11 bases between them. The DNA for the CDR3 is TGTGCCAGCAGTTTCAGTGTAGAACCCTACGAGCAGTACTTC. Residues: CASSFSVEPYEQYF.

This CDR3 reads CASSHGLAVTDTQYF. The DNA of the CDR3 is TGCGCCAGCAGCCACGGACTAGCGGTCACAGATACGCAGTATTTT. V is TRBV4-1 and J is TRBJ2-3; 10 positions match TRBD2. With 3 bases clipped from V and 2 bases from J, the junction kept 2 bases outside the gene matches. The CDR3 consists of 15 residues. Germline V gene data show CDR1 as MGHRA and CDR2 as YSYEKL.

This clonotype was found many times. The chain employs TRBV7-2 and TRBJ2-5, with a tentative D call TRBD1 (5 bases). CDR3 size: 13 residues. V was shortened by 2 bases and J by 5 bases, with 9 bases between the two germline ends. The germline V gene has CDR1 SGHTA and CDR2 FQGNSA. CDR3 in amino acids: CASSLSRQETQYF. The CDR3 nucleotides read TGTGCCAGCAGCTTATCCCGACAGGAGACCCAGTACTTC.

In its sample, this clonotype was seen many times. CDR3 nucleotide sequence: TGTGCCAGCAGCTACGACAGGCTTAGCACTGAAGCTTTCTTT. The encoded protein is CASSYDRLSTEAFF. The chain couples TRBV7-3 to TRBJ1-1; D possibly corresponds to TRBD1 (6 bases). Between the trimmed V and J ends, which lost 4 bases and 4 bases, there was a span of 13 bases. Germline CDR1 reads SGHTA; CDR2 reads FQGTGA. This CDR3 comprises 14 residues.

This clonotype occurred many times. The chain employs TRBV7-2 and TRBJ1-1; 7 nucleotides agree with TRBD1. This CDR3 region has 15 residues. Germline V gene sequence: CDR1 SGHTA, CDR2 FQGNSA. The trim removed 6 bases at V and 6 bases at J, leaving 13 bases unmatched. As DNA, the CDR3 is TGTGCCAGCAGTTATTCACAGGGGATGAGGTCTGAAGCTTTCTTT. Protein: CASSYSQGMRSEAFF. Combining the CDR3 with reference TRBV7-2 and TRBJ1-1 gives the whole variable domain GAGVSQSPSNKVTEKGKDVELRCDPISGHTALYWYRQSLGQGLEFLIYFQGNSAPDKSGLPSDRFSAERTGGSVSTLTIQRTQQEDSAVYLCASSYSQGMRSEAFFGQGTRLTVV.

This clonotype has ten or more counts. This chain links TRBV6-5 with TRBJ1-1, with D perhaps TRBD1 (5 bases). V was clipped by 2 bases and J by 1 base, with 8 bases between them. Germline V gene lookup returns CDR1 MNHEY and CDR2 SVGAGI. The CDR3 has 14 amino acids. CDR3 in amino acids: CASSYVGGNTEAFF. As DNA, the CDR3 is TGTGCCAGCAGTTACGTCGGGGGGAACACTGAAGCTTTCTTT.

The chain joins TRBV20-1 to TRBJ1-2; TRBD1 aligns across 8 bases. CDR1 and CDR2 (germline): DFQATT, SNEGSKA (reference sequence). The CDR3 is 16 amino acids. With V trimmed by 3 bases and J by 0 bases, 9 bases remained unmatched. The CDR3 bases are TGCAGTGCTAGTGACCGGGACAGGACCCCTAACTATGGCTACACCTTC. As protein: CSASDRDRTPNYGYTF.

This clonotype was seen a few times. V usage is TRBV20-1 and J usage is TRBJ1-4; no definite D call. V was trimmed by 8 bases and J by 3 bases, leaving 13 bases between them. Germline V gives CDR1 DFQATT, CDR2 SNEGSKA (reference sequence). The CDR3 runs 13 residues. CDR3 nucleotide sequence: TGCAGTAGGAGGGCGCTGGCTAATGAAAAACTGTTTTTT. Protein sequence: CSRRALANEKLFF.

This clonotype was seen repeatedly, ten times or more. The rearrangement uses TRBV7-2 and TRBJ2-2; the D gene is possibly TRBD2 (6 bases). V shed 2 bases and J shed 7 bases, with 11 bases lying between them. The length of the CDR3 is 14 residues. Per the germline V gene, CDR1 is SGHTA and CDR2 is FQGNSA. CDR3 region: CASSLNWGGGELFF. In DNA form, the CDR3 reads TGTGCCAGCAGCTTAAATTGGGGAGGCGGGGAGCTGTTTTTT.